This record covers a single T cell receptor (beta chain). What it binds is unknown. V dropped 2 bases and J dropped 0 bases, with 14 bases sitting between them. Germline V gene lookup returns CDR1 KGHSH and CDR2 LQKENI. CDR3 length equals 17 residues. These data originate in a study of OX40 agonist ivuxolimab in advanced cancers. Across the study: Patients were treated with ivuxolimab, an agonistic anti-OX40 (CD134) antibody. Partial responses, seen in three patients, involved one hepatocellular carcinoma and two cutaneous melanomas. Notes on the study in general: In the 0.1-3.0 mg/kg groups, partial responders showed among the lowest expansion. At 0.1 to 3.0 mg/kg and by week 6, clonal expansion occurred in CD4+ and CD8+ blood T cells.

Method: immunoSEQ multiplex PCR; TCRdb's copy keeps in-frame clones and lacks some. Altogether around 60,000 clones are present, over 90% being singletons, with the ten largest covering around a quarter. The gene calls are TRBV18 and TRBJ2-1, with D perhaps assigned TRBD1 or TRBD2 (5 bases each). This specimen consisted of CD4+ or CD8+ T cells sorted from blood, obtained in a trial of the OX40 agonist ivuxolimab. This receptor was taken from an adult with an advanced solid tumor such as melanoma, head and neck, liver or kidney cancer. This CDR3 is CASSPGFGTSSYNEQFF. The CDR3 nucleotides are TGTGCCAGCTCACCAGGGTTCGGGACCAGCTCCTACAATGAGCAGTTCTTC. Full variable domain (missing parts from reference TRBV18 and TRBJ2-1): NAGVMQNPRHLVRRRGQEARLRCSPMKGHSHVYWYRQLPEEGLKFMVYLQKENIIDESGMPKERFSAEFPKEGPSILRIQQVVRGDSAAYFCASSPGFGTSSYNEQFFGPGTRLTVL.